These T cell receptor beta chains were read from a single sample in a study of CD8 T cells in ankylosing spondylitis. One entry per CDR3 protein, called by TCRdb with MiXCR from the 5' RACE reads. The repertoire includes fewer than 250,000 distinct CDR3 sequences, about 11% of them detected once, and about 20% sits in the top ten. Sequencing used blood, either unsorted or a sorted T cell fraction (not recorded which). The origin of the receptors is a male donor with ankylosing spondylitis or in good health (not recorded which). Both conserved end residues are part of each CDR3. The order of the fields is clone size, V gene, D gene, J gene, CDR3 DNA, CDR3 protein. D genes are given only for firm matches. A row's size may be missing; if present it is once, few, many or a size class.

.	TRBV12-3/TRBV12-4	.	TRBJ1-4	TGTGCCAGCAGTCCCAGGGTGCAACTGTTTTTT	CASSPRVQLFF
few	TRBV10-2	TRBD1	TRBJ2-5	TGCGCCAGCAGTGAGGGGGACAGGGAAGAGACCCAGTACTTC	CASSEGDREETQYF
.	TRBV7-3	.	TRBJ2-5	TGTGCCAGCAGCTTAACGACGGAAAAGACCCAGTACTTC	CASSLTTEKTQYF
few	TRBV24-1	TRBD2	TRBJ2-2	TGTGCCACCAGTGATACACGTAGCGGGAGGGCCTCCGGGGAGCTGTTTTTT	CATSDTRSGRASGELFF
many	TRBV20-1	TRBD2	TRBJ2-2	TGCAGTGCTAGAGATCCCGCTAGCGGGGGATGGGGCGGGGAGCTGTTTTTT	CSARDPASGGWGGELFF
many	TRBV20-1	.	TRBJ2-2	TGCAGTGCAAAAAGAGCTGGGGGGGCCCTCACCGGGGAGCTGTTTTTT	CSAKRAGGALTGELFF
.	TRBV28	.	TRBJ1-1	TGTGCCAGCATTGTGACAGGCGGGAACACTGAAGCTTTCTTT	CASIVTGGNTEAFF
many	TRBV20-1	TRBD2	TRBJ2-4	TGCAGTGCTAGAGATTTGACTAGCGGGGACGGAAACATTCAGTACTTC	CSARDLTSGDGNIQYF
many	TRBV15	.	TRBJ1-1	TGTGCCACCAGCAGACAGACTGAAGCTTTCTTT	CATSRQTEAFF
many	TRBV6-1	TRBD1	TRBJ2-2	TGTGCCAGCAGTCCCCAGGGGGATCTCGGGGAGCTGTTTTTT	CASSPQGDLGELFF
.	TRBV7-3	.	TRBJ2-3	TGTGCCAGCAGCTTAAGTTTCCCAGATACGCAGTATTTT	CASSLSFPDTQYF
many	TRBV20-1	TRBD2	TRBJ2-1	TGCAGTGCTAGAGATACACGCAGCGGGGCCGACAATGAGCAGTTCTTC	CSARDTRSGADNEQFF
.	TRBV20-1	.	TRBJ2-7	TGCAGTGCCGGGATAGAGTACGAGCAGTACTTC	CSAGIEYEQYF
many	TRBV5-1	.	TRBJ1-3	TGCGCCAGCAGCTTGGATGGGGGGGTCACTGGAAACACCATATATTTT	CASSLDGGVTGNTIYF
many	TRBV28	TRBD1	TRBJ1-1	TGTGCCAGCAGTTTAAGATTAGCGGGACAGGGGGTGCCTCACACTGAAGCTTTCTTT	CASSLRLAGQGVPHTEAFF
.	TRBV7-9	.	TRBJ2-3	TGTGCCAGCAGCTTAGTTCCGGAATACACAGATACGCAGTATTTT	CASSLVPEYTDTQYF
.	TRBV6-5	.	TRBJ2-5	TGTGCCAGCAGTTACTCGACCGGTTACCAAGAGACCCAGTACTTC	CASSYSTGYQETQYF
few	TRBV5-1	.	TRBJ2-5	TGCGCCAGCAGTCCCACTGCGATGACAGGCCCAGAAGAGACCCAGTACTTC	CASSPTAMTGPEETQYF
many	TRBV7-8	.	TRBJ2-5	TGTGCCAGCCTAAGGTCAGGGCACCAAGAGACCCAGTACTTC	CASLRSGHQETQYF
few	TRBV3-1	TRBD2	TRBJ2-5	TGTGCCAGCAGCCACTCCAGCGGGGTCAGAGAGACCCAGTACTTC	CASSHSSGVRETQYF
medium-sized	TRBV12-3/TRBV12-4	.	TRBJ2-3	TGTGCCAGCAGCTTAGGCGGGCGCACAGATACGCAGTATTTT	CASSLGGRTDTQYF
many	TRBV5-1	.	TRBJ2-1	TGCGCCAGCAGCCCGGCGGTAGCTAACAATGAGCAGTTCTTC	CASSPAVANNEQFF
many	TRBV12-3/TRBV12-4	.	TRBJ1-5	TGTGCCAGCACCCTTAGGGGTGGGATCAATCAGCCCCAGCATTTT	CASTLRGGINQPQHF
many	TRBV7-3	.	TRBJ2-2	TGTGCCAGCAGCTTACAGCCACACACCGGGGAGCTGTTTTTT	CASSLQPHTGELFF
.	TRBV12-3/TRBV12-4	.	TRBJ2-5	TGTGCCGGCTCAGTGTACCCCCAAGAGACCCAGTACTTC	CAGSVYPQETQYF
many	TRBV12-3/TRBV12-4	TRBD1	TRBJ2-5	TGTGCCAGCAGTTTTGGGACAGCCCAAGAGACCCAGTACTTC	CASSFGTAQETQYF
few	TRBV20-1	TRBD2	TRBJ2-3	TGCAGTGCTGTAGCGGGGGGGAACACAGATACGCAGTATTTT	CSAVAGGNTDTQYF
.	TRBV7-9	TRBD2	TRBJ2-2	TGTGCCAGCAGCCCCCCGGGACTAGCGGTTACCGGGGAGCTGTTTTTT	CASSPPGLAVTGELFF
.	TRBV12-3/TRBV12-4	.	TRBJ2-3	TGTGCCAGCAGCACTCACCCCACAGATACGCAGTATTTT	CASSTHPTDTQYF
many	TRBV5-1	TRBD1	TRBJ2-3	TGCGCCAGCAGCGGGGCAGGGGGTCTATTTGGAGATACGCAGTATTTT	CASSGAGGLFGDTQYF
many	TRBV5-1	.	TRBJ1-4	TGCGCCAGCAGCGCTCAAAGGCGTAACGGCCGGGGAAAACTGTTTTTT	CASSAQRRNGRGKLFF
many	TRBV10-3	.	TRBJ1-2	TGTGCCATCAGTGAATCGGACAGCAACTATGGCTACACCTTC	CAISESDSNYGYTF
many	TRBV12-3/TRBV12-4	TRBD1	TRBJ1-1	TGTGCCAGCAGTCCCACCGGGACAGTGAACACTGAAGCTTTCTTT	CASSPTGTVNTEAFF
many	TRBV28	TRBD1	TRBJ2-3	TGTGCCAGCAATACCGGGACAGGGGGAACAGATACGCAGTATTTT	CASNTGTGGTDTQYF
many	TRBV7-3	.	TRBJ2-1	TGTGCCAGCAGCCCATCGGTAGGGGGGGTATACAATGAGCAGTTCTTC	CASSPSVGGVYNEQFF
many	TRBV20-1	.	TRBJ2-1	TGCAGTGCTAGAGATTCGAGGGCTGCCTCCTACAATGAGCAGTTCTTC	CSARDSRAASYNEQFF
many	TRBV30	TRBD2	TRBJ2-1	TGTGCCTGGAGCCCTAGCGGGGGGGGCACGGTCTTC	CAWSPSGGGTVF
.	TRBV3-1	.	TRBJ2-1	TGTGCCAGCAGCCCGTGGATCAGAGGGGGGGTCTACAATGAGCAGTTCTTC	CASSPWIRGGVYNEQFF
.	TRBV12-3/TRBV12-4	.	TRBJ1-6	TGTGCCAGCAGGGGGGGGATCGACGGGTCACCCCTCCACTTT	CASRGGIDGSPLHF
few	TRBV3-1	TRBD2	TRBJ2-1	TGTGCCAGCAGCCTCAGGTCGACTAGCGGGGGGGCTAGCTATGAGCAGTTCTTC	CASSLRSTSGGASYEQFF
few	TRBV19	.	TRBJ1-5	TGTGCCAGTAAGGACAGAACCATTAATCAGCCCCAGCATTTT	CASKDRTINQPQHF
.	TRBV20-1	TRBD1	TRBJ1-5	TGCAGTGCGGGGGGACAGGGGGCCCATCAGCCCCAGCATTTT	CSAGGQGAHQPQHF
many	TRBV9	TRBD1	TRBJ2-1	TGTGCCAGCAGCGTAGAATTTGGGACAGGGAAACCCTACAATGAGCAGTTCTTC	CASSVEFGTGKPYNEQFF
many	TRBV20-1	.	TRBJ2-6	TGCAGTGCTAGAGTCTCCGCGAGTTACGGGGCCAACGTCCTGACTTTC	CSARVSASYGANVLTF
many	TRBV20-1	TRBD2	TRBJ2-7	TGCAGTGCTAGAGATCGCGGCGGGGGGGCCCGCGAGCAGTACTTC	CSARDRGGGAREQYF
many	TRBV12-3/TRBV12-4	.	TRBJ2-2	TGTGCCAGCAGTTTAGACAACACCGGGGAGCTGTTTTTT	CASSLDNTGELFF
.	TRBV19	TRBD1	TRBJ1-4	TGTGCCAGCGGACAGGGTCGAAAGGAAAAACTGTTTTTT	CASGQGRKEKLFF
many	TRBV27	.	TRBJ2-1	TGTGCCAGCAGTTTAGCGACGGGTATCAATGAGCAGTTCTTC	CASSLATGINEQFF
.	TRBV3-1	.	TRBJ2-6	TGTGCCAGCAGCCAAGAGGCCTCTGGGGCCAACGTCCTGACTTTC	CASSQEASGANVLTF
few	TRBV5-1	.	TRBJ1-5	TGCGCCAGCAGCTTCGGGACACCGAATCAGCCCCAGCATTTT	CASSFGTPNQPQHF
few	TRBV24-1	TRBD1	TRBJ1-5	TGTGCCACCAGTGAGTCCGGGACAGGGGGCGTTCAGCCCCAGCATTTT	CATSESGTGGVQPQHF
many	TRBV5-1	.	TRBJ2-2	TGCGCCAGCAGCTGGACAGCCACCGGGGAGCTGTTTTTT	CASSWTATGELFF
.	TRBV6-5	.	TRBJ2-7	TGTGCCAGCAGTTATTACAGGGACTCCTACGAGCAGTACTTC	CASSYYRDSYEQYF
many	TRBV10-3	.	TRBJ2-2	TGTGCCATCAGTGGATCTGGAAACACCGGGGAGCTGTTTTTT	CAISGSGNTGELFF
many	TRBV11-2	.	TRBJ1-2	TGTGCCAGCAGCTTAGGTGGTATAGCTAACTATGGCTACACCTTC	CASSLGGIANYGYTF
many	TRBV20-1	.	TRBJ1-4	TGCAGTGTTCCCGCAACTAATGAAAAACTGTTTTTT	CSVPATNEKLFF
.	TRBV5-6	TRBD1	TRBJ2-2	TGTGCCAGCAGCGCGGGGACAGGGGGCACCGGGGAGCTGTTTTTT	CASSAGTGGTGELFF
many	TRBV3-1	.	TRBJ2-7	TGTGCCAGCAGCCACGGGGCGGCTTCTTCCTACGAGCAGTACTTC	CASSHGAASSYEQYF
many	TRBV3-1	TRBD1	TRBJ2-1	TGTGCCAGCAGCCAGGCCGGGACAGGGGAGGATGAGCAGTTCTTC	CASSQAGTGEDEQFF
many	TRBV6-2/TRBV6-3	.	TRBJ2-2	TGTGCCAGCGCCCTAAGGGTGAACACCGGGGAGCTGTTTTTT	CASALRVNTGELFF